The sequence of this T cell receptor (beta chain) was determined in a study of blood T cell repertoires in COVID-19. TCRdb's copy holds only in-frame clones and misses some; the assay was immunoSEQ multiplex PCR. The repertoire has fewer than 400,000 clones, roughly 89% of them found once; the top ten carry approximately 5.5%. Recruits, aged about 18 to 95 years, lived in about two dozen US areas. CDR1 and CDR2 (germline): MNHEY, SVGAGI. The V and J ends lost 11 bases and 1 base respectively, with 21 bases between them. The length of the CDR3 is 15 residues. The sequence was obtained from a man aged 55 to 70 who had recovered from COVID-19. This sequence joins TRBV6-5 and TRBJ2-7; no firm D call. Sequences were obtained from PBMCs or T cells enriched from blood (not recorded which). CDR3 in DNA: TGTGCCCACACCCAAGACGGCAGGCTTTCCTACGAGCAGTACTTC. Residues: CAHTQDGRLSYEQYF.